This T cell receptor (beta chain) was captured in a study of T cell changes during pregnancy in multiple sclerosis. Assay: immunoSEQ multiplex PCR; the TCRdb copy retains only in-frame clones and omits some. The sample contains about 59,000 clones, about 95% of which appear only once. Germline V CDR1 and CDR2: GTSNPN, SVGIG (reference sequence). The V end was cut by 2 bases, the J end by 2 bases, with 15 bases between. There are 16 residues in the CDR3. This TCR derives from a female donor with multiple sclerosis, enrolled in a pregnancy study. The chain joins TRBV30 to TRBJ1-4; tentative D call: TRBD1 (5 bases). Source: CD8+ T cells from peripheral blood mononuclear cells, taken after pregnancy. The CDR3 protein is CAWSRYSGLTNEKLFF. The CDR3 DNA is TGTGCCTGGAGTCGCTATTCAGGGCTGACTAATGAAAAACTGTTTTTT.